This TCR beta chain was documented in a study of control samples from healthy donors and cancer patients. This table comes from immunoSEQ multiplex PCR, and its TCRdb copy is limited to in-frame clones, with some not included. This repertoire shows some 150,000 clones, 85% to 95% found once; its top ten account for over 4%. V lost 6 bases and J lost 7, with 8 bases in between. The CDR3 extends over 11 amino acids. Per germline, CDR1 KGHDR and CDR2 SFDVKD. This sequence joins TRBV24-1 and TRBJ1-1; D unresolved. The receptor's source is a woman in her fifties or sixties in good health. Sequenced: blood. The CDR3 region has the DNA TGTGCCACCAGTAAGACGGATGAAGCTTTCTTT. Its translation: CATSKTDEAFF.